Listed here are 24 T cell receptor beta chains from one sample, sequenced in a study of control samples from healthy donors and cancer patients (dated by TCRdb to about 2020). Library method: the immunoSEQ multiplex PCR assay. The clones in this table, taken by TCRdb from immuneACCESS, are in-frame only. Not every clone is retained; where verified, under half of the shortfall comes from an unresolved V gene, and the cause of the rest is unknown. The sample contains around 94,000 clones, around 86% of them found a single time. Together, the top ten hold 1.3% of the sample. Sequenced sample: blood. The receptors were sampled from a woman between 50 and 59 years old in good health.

Here the CDR3 DNA reads TGTGCCAGCAGTGAGGCCCCCGAGAGTGAGCAGTACTTC. It is translated as CASSEAPESEQYF. The gene calls are TRBV6-1 and TRBJ2-7; D is ambiguous. Between the trimmed V and J ends, which lost 3 bases and 7 bases, there was a span of 13 bases. This CDR3 spans 13 amino acids. Germline CDR1 reads MNHNS; CDR2 reads SASEGT.

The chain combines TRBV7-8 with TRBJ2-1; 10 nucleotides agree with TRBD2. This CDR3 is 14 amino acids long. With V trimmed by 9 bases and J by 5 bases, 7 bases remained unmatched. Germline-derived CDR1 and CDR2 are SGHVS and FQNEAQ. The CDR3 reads CASSGGPWNNEQFF. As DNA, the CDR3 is TGTGCCAGTAGCGGGGGGCCATGGAACAATGAGCAGTTCTTC.

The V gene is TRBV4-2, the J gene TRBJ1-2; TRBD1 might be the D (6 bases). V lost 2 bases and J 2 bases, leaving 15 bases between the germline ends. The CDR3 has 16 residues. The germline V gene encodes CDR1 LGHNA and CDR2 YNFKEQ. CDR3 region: CASSQPQARGNYGYTF. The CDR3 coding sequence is TGTGCCAGCAGCCAACCCCAAGCCAGGGGAAACTATGGCTACACCTTC.

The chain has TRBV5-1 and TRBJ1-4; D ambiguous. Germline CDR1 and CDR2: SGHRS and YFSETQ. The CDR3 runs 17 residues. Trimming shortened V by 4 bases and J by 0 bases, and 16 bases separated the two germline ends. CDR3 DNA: TGCGCCAGCAGCCCATCCGACGGGGTCACAACTAATGAAAAACTGTTTTTT. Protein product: CASSPSDGVTTNEKLFF.

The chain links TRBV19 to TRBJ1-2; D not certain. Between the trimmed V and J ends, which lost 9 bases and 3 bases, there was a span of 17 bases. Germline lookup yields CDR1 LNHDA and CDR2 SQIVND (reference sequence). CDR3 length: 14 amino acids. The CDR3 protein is CASLGLGRDYGYTF. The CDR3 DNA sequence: TGTGCCAGCTTGGGCCTTGGGAGGGACTATGGCTACACCTTC.

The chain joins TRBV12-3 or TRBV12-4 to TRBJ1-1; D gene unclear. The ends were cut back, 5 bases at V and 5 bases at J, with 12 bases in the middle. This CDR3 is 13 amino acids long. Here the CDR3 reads CASSLSSGTEAFF. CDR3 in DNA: TGTGCCAGCAGTCTATCCAGTGGGACTGAAGCTTTCTTT.

The CDR3 nucleotides are TGTGCCAGTAGTATCTTTGGACAGCAAAATCAGCCCCAGCATTTT. Protein sequence: CASSIFGQQNQPQHF. The chain has TRBV19 and TRBJ1-5; tentative D call: TRBD1 (6 bases). Trimming removed 3 bases at V and 4 bases at J, with 13 bases between. Per germline, CDR1 LNHDA and CDR2 SQIVND (reference sequence). The CDR3 runs to 15 residues.

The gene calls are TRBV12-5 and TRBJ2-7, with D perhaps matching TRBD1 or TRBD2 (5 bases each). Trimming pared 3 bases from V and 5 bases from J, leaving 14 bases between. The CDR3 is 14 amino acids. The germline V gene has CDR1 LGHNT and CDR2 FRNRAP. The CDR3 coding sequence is TGTGCTAGTGGTTTAACAGGACTTTGGGACGAGCAGTACTTC. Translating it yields CASGLTGLWDEQYF.

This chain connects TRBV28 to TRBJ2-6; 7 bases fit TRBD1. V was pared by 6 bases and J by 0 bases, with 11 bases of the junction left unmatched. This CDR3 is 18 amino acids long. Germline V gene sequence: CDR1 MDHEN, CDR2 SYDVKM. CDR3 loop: CASSLGGQHLSGANVLTF. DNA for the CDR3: TGTGCCAGCAGCCTTGGGGGACAGCACCTCTCTGGGGCCAACGTCCTGACTTTC.

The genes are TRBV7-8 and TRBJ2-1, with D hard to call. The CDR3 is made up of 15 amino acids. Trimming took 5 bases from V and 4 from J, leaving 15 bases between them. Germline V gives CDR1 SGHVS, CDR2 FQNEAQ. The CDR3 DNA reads TGTGCCAGCAGCGGCACTAAAGCCCATTACAATGAGCAGTTCTTC. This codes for CASSGTKAHYNEQFF.

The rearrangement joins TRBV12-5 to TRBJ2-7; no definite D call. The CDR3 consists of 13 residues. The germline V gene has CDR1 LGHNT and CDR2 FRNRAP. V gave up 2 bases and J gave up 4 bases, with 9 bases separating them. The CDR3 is CASGLNLNYEQYF. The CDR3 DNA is TGTGCTAGTGGTTTGAACCTAAATTACGAGCAGTACTTC.

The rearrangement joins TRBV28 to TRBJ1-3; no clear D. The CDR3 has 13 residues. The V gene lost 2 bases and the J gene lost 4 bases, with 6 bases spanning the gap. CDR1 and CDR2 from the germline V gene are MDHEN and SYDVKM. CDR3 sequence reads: CASSLHGGNTIYF. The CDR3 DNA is TGTGCCAGCAGTTTACACGGAGGAAACACCATATATTTT.

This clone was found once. CDR3 amino acids: CASSLYNPYEQYF. The CDR3 nucleotides read TGTGCCAGCAGTTTATATAATCCTTACGAGCAGTACTTC. The rearrangement joins TRBV28 to TRBJ2-7; D is undetermined. Per the germline V gene, CDR1 is MDHEN and CDR2 is SYDVKM. The CDR3 totals 13 residues. With 1 base removed from V and 4 bases from J, the gap between germline ends came to 8 bases.

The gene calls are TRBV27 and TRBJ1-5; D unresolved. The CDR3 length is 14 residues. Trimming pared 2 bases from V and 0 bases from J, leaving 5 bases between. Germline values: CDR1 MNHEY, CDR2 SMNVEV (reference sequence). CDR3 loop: CASSLTYSNQPQHF. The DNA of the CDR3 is TGTGCCAGCAGTTTAACCTATAGCAATCAGCCCCAGCATTTT.

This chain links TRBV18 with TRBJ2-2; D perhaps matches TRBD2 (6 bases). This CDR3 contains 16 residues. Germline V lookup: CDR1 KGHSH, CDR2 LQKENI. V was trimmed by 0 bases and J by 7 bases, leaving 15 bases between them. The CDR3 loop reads CASSPPSGRKGGELFF. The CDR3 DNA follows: TGTGCCAGCTCACCACCCTCGGGGAGGAAAGGCGGGGAGCTGTTTTTT.

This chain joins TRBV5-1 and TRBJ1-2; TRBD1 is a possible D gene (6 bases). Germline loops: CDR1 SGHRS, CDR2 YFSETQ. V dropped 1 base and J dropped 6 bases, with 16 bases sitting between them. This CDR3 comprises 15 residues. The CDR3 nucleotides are TGCGCCAGCAGCTTGTCCCCGACAGGCCAGGATGGCTACACCTTC. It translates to CASSLSPTGQDGYTF.

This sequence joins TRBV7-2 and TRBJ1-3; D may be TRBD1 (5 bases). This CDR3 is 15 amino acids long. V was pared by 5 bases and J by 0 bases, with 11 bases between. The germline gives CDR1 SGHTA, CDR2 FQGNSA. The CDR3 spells CASSRGPSSGNTIYF. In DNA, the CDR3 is TGTGCCAGCAGCCGGGGCCCGAGCTCTGGAAACACCATATATTTT.

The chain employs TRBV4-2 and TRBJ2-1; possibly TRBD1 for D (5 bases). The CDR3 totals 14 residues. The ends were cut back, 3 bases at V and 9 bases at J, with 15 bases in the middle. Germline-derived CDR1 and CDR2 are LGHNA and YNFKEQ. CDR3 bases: TGTGCCAGCAGCCATAGGGGCCCCCCCAGTGAGCAGTTCTTC. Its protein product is CASSHRGPPSEQFF.

The CDR3 DNA reads TGTGCCAGCAGCCGACAGGTTCAGGGGAATCAGCCCCAGCATTTT. Its translation is CASSRQVQGNQPQHF. The chain joins TRBV7-8 to TRBJ1-5; tentative D call: TRBD1 (6 bases). CDR3 length: 15 amino acids. V was trimmed by 5 bases and J by 4 bases, leaving 15 bases between them. Germline CDR1 reads SGHVS; CDR2 reads FQNEAQ.

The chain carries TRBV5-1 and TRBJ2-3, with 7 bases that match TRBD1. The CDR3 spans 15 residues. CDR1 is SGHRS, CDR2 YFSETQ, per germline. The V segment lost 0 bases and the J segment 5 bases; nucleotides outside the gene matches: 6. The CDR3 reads CASSLADREIDTQYF. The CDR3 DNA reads TGCGCCAGCAGCTTGGCCGACAGGGAGATAGATACGCAGTATTTT.

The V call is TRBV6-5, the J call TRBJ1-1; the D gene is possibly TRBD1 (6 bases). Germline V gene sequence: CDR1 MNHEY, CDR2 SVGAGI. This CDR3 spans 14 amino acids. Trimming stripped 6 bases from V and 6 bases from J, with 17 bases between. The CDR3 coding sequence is TGTGCCAGCAGGGAGGGGGGGGCAGTGGCTGAAGCTTTCTTT. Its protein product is CASREGGAVAEAFF.

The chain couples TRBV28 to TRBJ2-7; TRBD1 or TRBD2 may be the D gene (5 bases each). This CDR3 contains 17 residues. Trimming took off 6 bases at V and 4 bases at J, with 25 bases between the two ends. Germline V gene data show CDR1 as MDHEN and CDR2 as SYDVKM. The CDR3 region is CASSGGTGRLGAYEQYF. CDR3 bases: TGTGCCAGCAGCGGCGGAACGGGACGGCTGGGAGCTTACGAGCAGTACTTC.

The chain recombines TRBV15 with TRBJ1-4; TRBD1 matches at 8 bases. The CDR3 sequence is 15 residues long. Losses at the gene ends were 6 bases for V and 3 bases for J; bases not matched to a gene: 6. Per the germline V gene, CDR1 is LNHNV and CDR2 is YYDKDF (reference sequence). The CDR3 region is CATSIDRGPNEKLFF. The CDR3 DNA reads TGTGCCACCAGTATCGACAGGGGCCCTAATGAAAAACTGTTTTTT.

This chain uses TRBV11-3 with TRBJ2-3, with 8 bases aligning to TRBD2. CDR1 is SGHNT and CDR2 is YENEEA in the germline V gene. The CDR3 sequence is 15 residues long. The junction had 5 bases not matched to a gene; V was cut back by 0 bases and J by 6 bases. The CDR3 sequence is CASSLDGGVGDTQYF. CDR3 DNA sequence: TGTGCCAGCAGCTTAGACGGGGGGGTTGGGGATACGCAGTATTTT.